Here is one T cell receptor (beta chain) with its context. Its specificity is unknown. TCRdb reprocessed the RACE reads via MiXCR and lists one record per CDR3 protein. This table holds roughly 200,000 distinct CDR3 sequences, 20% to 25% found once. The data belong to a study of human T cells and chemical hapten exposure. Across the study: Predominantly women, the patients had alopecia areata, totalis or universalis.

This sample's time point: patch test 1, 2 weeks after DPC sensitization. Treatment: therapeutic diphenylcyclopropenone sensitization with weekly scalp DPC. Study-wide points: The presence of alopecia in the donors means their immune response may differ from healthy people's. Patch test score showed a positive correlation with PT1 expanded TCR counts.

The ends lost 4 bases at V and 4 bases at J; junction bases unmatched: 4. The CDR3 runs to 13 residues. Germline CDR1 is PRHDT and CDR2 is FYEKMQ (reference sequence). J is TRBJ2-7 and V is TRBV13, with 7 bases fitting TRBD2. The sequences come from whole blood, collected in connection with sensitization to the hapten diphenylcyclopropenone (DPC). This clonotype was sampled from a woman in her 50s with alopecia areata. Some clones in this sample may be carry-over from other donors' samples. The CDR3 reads CASSSLAEYEQYF. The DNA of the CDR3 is TGTGCCAGCAGCTCTCTAGCGGAGTACGAGCAGTACTTC. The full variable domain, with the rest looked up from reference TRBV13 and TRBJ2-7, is AAGVIQSPRHLIKEKRETATLKCYPIPRHDTVYWYQQGPGQDPQFLISFYEKMQSDKGSIPDRFSAQQFSDYHSELNMSSLELGDSALYFCASSSLAEYEQYFGPGTRLTVT.